The 15 T cell receptor beta chains given below trace back to one sample, sequenced in a study of T cell repertoires in cytomegalovirus infection. TCRdb re-called the reads with MiXCR, one entry per CDR3 protein. This sample yields just over 300,000 distinct CDR3 sequences, of which 17% are seen a single time; around 11% belongs to the top ten. The sequenced sample consisted of PBMCs. The receptors come from a human donor in good health (CMV status not recorded). Some clones in this sample may be carry-over from other donors' samples.

The rearrangement links TRBV5-4 to TRBJ2-3; D might be TRBD1 or TRBD2, each matching 6 bases. The CDR3 length is 15 residues. Germline assignment: CDR1 SGHNT and CDR2 YYREEE (reference sequence). Trimming pared 4 bases from V and 3 bases from J, leaving 15 bases between. The CDR3 loop is CASSGGGRLTDTQYF. In nucleotides, the CDR3 is TGTGCCAGCAGCGGAGGGGGTCGCCTTACAGATACGCAGTATTTT.

This clonotype appeared once. The V gene is TRBV6-5, the J gene TRBJ2-7; 7 bases align to TRBD1. Germline CDR1 is MNHEY and CDR2 is SVGAGI. The V gene end was trimmed by 0 bases and the J gene end by 1 base; junction bases not matched to a gene: 6. The CDR3 is made up of 16 amino acids. This CDR3 is CASSYSTSGGSYEQYF. In DNA form, the CDR3 reads TGTGCCAGCAGTTACTCGACGTCAGGGGGTTCCTACGAGCAGTACTTC.

This clonotype appeared a few times. V usage is TRBV28 and J usage is TRBJ1-2, with 7 bases identical to TRBD1. In germline, CDR1 is MDHEN, CDR2 SYDVKM. The CDR3 runs to 13 residues. V lost 6 bases to trimming and J lost 8 bases; unmatched junction nucleotides: 9. In DNA form, the CDR3 reads TGTGCCAGCAGCTCAGAGGGGGCAGGAGGCTACACCTTC. It translates to CASSSEGAGGYTF.

This clonotype showed up many times. This chain uses TRBV28 with TRBJ2-5; 10 bases line up with TRBD1. Trimming cost V 5 bases and J 4 bases; bases outside gene matches: 4. The CDR3 consists of 14 residues. Germline CDR1 is MDHEN and CDR2 is SYDVKM. CDR3 sequence: CASSRQGARETQYF. The CDR3 DNA reads as TGTGCCAGCAGTCGACAGGGGGCGAGAGAGACCCAGTACTTC.

The V and J genes are TRBV28 and TRBJ1-4, with unresolved D. CDR1 and CDR2 from the germline V gene are MDHEN and SYDVKM. The CDR3 is made up of 14 amino acids. The V end lost 3 bases, the J end lost 7 bases, and 12 bases lay between the germline ends. CDR3 residues: CASSFRSKGEKLFF. The CDR3 nucleotides read TGTGCCAGCAGTTTTAGGTCGAAGGGTGAAAAACTGTTTTTT.

The chain links TRBV7-2 to TRBJ2-5; no definite D call. V lost 6 bases and J lost 1, with 9 bases in between. There are 13 residues in the CDR3. In germline, CDR1 is SGHTA, CDR2 FQGNSA. CDR3 nucleotides: TGTGCCAGCAGATTCGGACCCCAAGAGACCCAGTACTTC. This gives the protein CASRFGPQETQYF.

V usage is TRBV3-1 and J usage is TRBJ1-5; 8 nucleotides agree with TRBD1. Germline CDR1 LGHDT, CDR2 YNNKEL (reference sequence). V was clipped by 2 bases and J by 1 base; unmatched bases: 4. This CDR3 has 16 amino acids. The CDR3 reads CASSQTGGRSNQPQHF. For the CDR3, the DNA is TGTGCCAGCAGCCAAACAGGGGGTCGGAGCAATCAGCCCCAGCATTTT.

This sequence joins TRBV6-5 and TRBJ2-2, with 10 bases lining up with TRBD1. The CDR3 covers 16 residues. The junction had 8 bases not matched to a gene; V was cut back by 6 bases and J by 4 bases. Germline assignment: CDR1 MNHEY and CDR2 SVGAGI. In DNA, the CDR3 is TGTGCCAGCAGGCACGGGGGACAGGGGCCCACCGGGGAGCTGTTTTTT. Protein sequence: CASRHGGQGPTGELFF.

The table lists this clonotype with many counts. The chain combines TRBV5-4 with TRBJ2-7, with D unclear. Trimming cost V 0 bases and J 7 bases, with 8 bases left between them. The CDR3 is made up of 12 amino acids. Germline values: CDR1 SGHNT, CDR2 YYREEE (reference sequence). The chain's CDR3 is CASSLGGREQYF. DNA for the CDR3: TGTGCCAGCAGCTTGGGTGGACGAGAGCAGTACTTC.

A few counts support this clonotype. The genes are TRBV7-9 and TRBJ1-1; D gene unclear. Trimming took off 1 base at V and 12 bases at J, with 15 bases between the two ends. The germline CDR1 and CDR2 sequences are SEHNR and FQNEAQ (reference sequence). The CDR3 runs 13 residues. CDR3 nucleotides: TGTGCCAGCAGCTTAGAGGGTCCCGCCGATCCTTTCTTT. Protein product: CASSLEGPADPFF.

This clonotype has just a few counts. The rearrangement joins TRBV20-1 to TRBJ1-3; D is unresolved. V lost 5 bases and J 0 bases, leaving 8 bases between the germline ends. The CDR3 loop spans 13 amino acids. CDR1 is DFQATT, CDR2 SNEGSKA, per germline (reference sequence). DNA for the CDR3: TGCAGTGCTCTGACTAGCTCTGGAAACACCATATATTTT. Protein sequence: CSALTSSGNTIYF.

The gene calls are TRBV18 and TRBJ1-1; 8 bases agree with TRBD1. Germline-derived CDR1 and CDR2 are KGHSH and LQKENI. V was pared by 4 bases and J by 6 bases, with 7 bases of the junction left unmatched. The CDR3 is made up of 14 amino acids. As DNA, the CDR3 is TGTGCCAGCTCACTATGGACAGGGCAGTCTGAAGCTTTCTTT. This gives the protein CASSLWTGQSEAFF.

This clonotype was seen ten or more times. The gene calls are TRBV7-9 and TRBJ1-2; TRBD1 is a possible D gene (6 bases). The CDR3 loop spans 19 amino acids. The V gene's germline CDR1 is SEHNR and CDR2 FQNEAQ (reference sequence). V lost 1 base and J 1 base, leaving 22 bases between the germline ends. The CDR3 is CASSLVGTLPGLHNYGYTF. The CDR3 DNA is TGTGCCAGCAGCTTAGTAGGGACATTGCCGGGACTCCATAACTATGGCTACACCTTC.

This clonotype occurred many times. The J gene is TRBJ2-7, the V gene TRBV28, with 7 bases identical to TRBD1. CDR1 is MDHEN, CDR2 SYDVKM, per germline. The CDR3 runs to 14 residues. Unmatched junction bases numbered 5, after V lost 6 bases and J lost 0 bases. This chain's CDR3 is CASRRQGLSYEQYF. As DNA, the CDR3 is TGTGCCAGCAGACGACAGGGTCTCTCCTACGAGCAGTACTTC.

There are many counts of this clonotype. The chain uses TRBV7-6 and TRBJ1-1; TRBD1 is a possible D gene (5 bases). The CDR3 extends over 16 amino acids. The germline gives CDR1 SGHVS, CDR2 FNYEAQ. V dropped 1 base and J dropped 1 base, with 13 bases sitting between them. This CDR3 is CASSLGSQGSNTEAFF. The CDR3 region has the DNA TGTGCCAGCAGCTTAGGGAGCCAGGGCTCGAACACTGAAGCTTTCTTT.